This T cell receptor beta chain was captured in a study of blood T cells in healthy people across ages. Peripheral blood was drawn, about 9.1 milliliters per donor. For the second PCR, which ran for 7 to 11 cycles, a sample-barcoded 5' primer and a J-beta primer mix were used. MiXCR, run by TCRdb on the 5' RACE reads, gives a single entry per CDR3 protein. This table has some 1,500,000 distinct CDR3 sequences, approximately 39% appearing once. Remarks on this clonotype: Antigen unknown.

In germline, CDR1 is SNHLY, CDR2 FYNNEI. The CDR3 spans 13 residues. Study outcomes and limitations: Per million T cells, TCR beta diversity dropped about linearly as age rose.

The clonotype was recovered from a young woman in good health. This chain connects TRBV2 to TRBJ2-5; D possibly corresponds to TRBD1 (6 bases). The J call is uncertain, as TRBJ2-7 better fits the DNA end. The sequencing input was blood. CDR3 sequence: CASSEADRYEQYF. CDR3 nucleotide sequence: TGTGCCAGCAGTGAAGCGGACAGATACGAGCAGTACTTC.